The 10 T cell receptor beta chains given below trace back to one sample, sequenced in a study of blood T cell repertoires in COVID-19. Produced via immunoSEQ multiplex PCR; TCRdb's table is partial and in-frame only. The sample has 150,000 to 200,000 clones, over 80% seen once. Sequencing used peripheral blood. Receptors originate from a woman in her forties or fifties with acute or convalescent COVID-19.

The chain has TRBV10-3 and TRBJ1-5; the match to TRBD1 covers 7 bases. With V trimmed by 5 bases and J by 2 bases, 3 bases remained unmatched. CDR1 ENHRY and CDR2 SYGVKD come from the germline V gene. The CDR3 consists of 14 residues. The CDR3 protein is CAISQGEGNQPQHF. The CDR3 DNA reads as TGTGCCATCAGTCAGGGGGAAGGCAATCAGCCCCAGCATTTT.

The J gene is TRBJ1-5, the V gene TRBV18, with D tentatively TRBD1 (5 bases). The germline V and J ends were trimmed by 5 bases and 1 base, with 12 bases remaining between them. The CDR3 runs to 15 residues. The germline gives CDR1 KGHSH, CDR2 LQKENI. CDR3 residues: CASSTQAASNQPQHF. CDR3 DNA sequence: TGTGCCAGCTCAACACAGGCAGCGAGCAATCAGCCCCAGCATTTT.

The chain recombines TRBV9 with TRBJ2-1, with 16 bases identical to TRBD2. The CDR3 loop spans 15 amino acids. V lost 4 bases, J lost 8 bases, and 3 bases stayed unmatched. The germline V gene has CDR1 SGDLS and CDR2 YYNGEE. The CDR3 here is CASSPGTSGRDEQFF. For the CDR3, the DNA is TGTGCCAGCAGCCCCGGGACTAGCGGGAGGGATGAGCAGTTCTTC.

This rearrangement joins TRBV18 to TRBJ2-1; 7 nucleotides line up with TRBD1. This CDR3 contains 17 residues. The germline gives CDR1 KGHSH, CDR2 LQKENI. Trimming at V came to 2 bases and at J to 0 bases, leaving 7 bases not matched to a gene. CDR3 bases: TGTGCCAGCTCACCAAACCGACAGGGTGGCTCCTACAATGAGCAGTTCTTC. This encodes CASSPNRQGGSYNEQFF.

The J gene is TRBJ2-3, the V gene TRBV30; perhaps TRBD2 as D (5 bases). Germline CDR1 GTSNPN, CDR2 SVGIG (reference sequence). The CDR3 covers 12 residues. Between the trimmed V and J ends, which lost 3 bases and 6 bases, there was a span of 10 bases. The CDR3 sequence is CAWSLAGDTQYF. The CDR3 nucleotides read TGTGCCTGGAGCTTGGCGGGTGATACGCAGTATTTT.

This chain uses TRBV5-5 with TRBJ2-2; D may be TRBD2 (6 bases). In germline, CDR1 is SGHKS, CDR2 YYEKEE (reference sequence). The CDR3 runs 14 residues. The V and J ends lost 2 bases and 4 bases respectively, with 9 bases between them. The CDR3: CASSFWGVTGELFF. CDR3 sequence (DNA): TGTGCCAGCAGCTTTTGGGGGGTCACCGGGGAGCTGTTTTTT.

The genes are TRBV7-9 and TRBJ2-1; a weak D match, TRBD1 (5 bases). V was trimmed by 5 bases and J by 8 bases, leaving 10 bases between them. Germline CDR1 is SEHNR and CDR2 is FQNEAQ (reference sequence). This CDR3 comprises 12 residues. Written as DNA, the CDR3 is TGTGCCAGCAGCCCTCAGGGTGATGAGCAGTTCTTC. This gives the protein CASSPQGDEQFF. The full variable domain, with the rest looked up from reference TRBV7-9 and TRBJ2-1, is DTGVSQNPRHKITKRGQNVTFRCDPISEHNRLYWYRQTLGQGPEFLTYFQNEAQLEKSRLLSDRFSAERPKGSFSTLEIQRTEQGDSAMYLCASSPQGDEQFFGPGTRLTVL.

V usage is TRBV9 and J usage is TRBJ1-4; D may be TRBD1 (5 bases). V was clipped by 4 bases and J by 0 bases, with 10 bases between them. The CDR3 spans 15 residues. From germline, CDR1 is SGDLS and CDR2 YYNGEE. The chain's CDR3 is CASSLQGTTNEKLFF. The CDR3 DNA is TGTGCCAGCAGCTTGCAGGGTACAACTAATGAAAAACTGTTTTTT.

The CDR3, as DNA: TGTGCCAGCAGTTCCGGACTAGCGGAGCAGTTCTTC. Protein sequence: CASSSGLAEQFF. The chain joins TRBV6-5 to TRBJ2-1; 9 positions agree with TRBD2. The CDR3 is 12 amino acids. V lost 4 bases and J lost 10; bases outside the gene matches: 2. The V gene's germline CDR1 is MNHEY and CDR2 SVGAGI.

J is TRBJ1-3 and V is TRBV30; no firm D call. The V and J ends lost 2 bases and 0 bases respectively, with 5 bases between them. This CDR3 is 13 amino acids long. Germline values: CDR1 GTSNPN, CDR2 SVGIG (reference sequence). The CDR3 DNA reads TGTGCCTGGAGTACAATCTCTGGAAACACCATATATTTT. It translates to CAWSTISGNTIYF.